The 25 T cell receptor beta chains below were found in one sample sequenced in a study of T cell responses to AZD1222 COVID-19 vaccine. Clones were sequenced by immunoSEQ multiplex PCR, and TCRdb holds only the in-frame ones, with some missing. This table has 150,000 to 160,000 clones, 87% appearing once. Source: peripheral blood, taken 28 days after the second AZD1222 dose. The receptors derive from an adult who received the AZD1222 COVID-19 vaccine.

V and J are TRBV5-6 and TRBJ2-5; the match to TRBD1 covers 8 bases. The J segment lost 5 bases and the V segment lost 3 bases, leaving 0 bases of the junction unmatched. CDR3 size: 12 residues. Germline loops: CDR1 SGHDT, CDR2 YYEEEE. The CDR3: CASSWTGETQYF. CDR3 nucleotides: TGTGCCAGCAGCTGGACAGGGGAGACCCAGTACTTC.

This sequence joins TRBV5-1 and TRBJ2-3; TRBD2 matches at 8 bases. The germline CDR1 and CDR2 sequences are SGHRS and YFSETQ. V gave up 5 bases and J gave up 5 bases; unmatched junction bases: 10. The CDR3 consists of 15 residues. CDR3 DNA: TGCGCCAGCAGGACTTGGACTAGCAATAGAGATACGCAGTATTTT. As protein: CASRTWTSNRDTQYF. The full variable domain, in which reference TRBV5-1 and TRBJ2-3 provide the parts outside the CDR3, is KAGVTQTPRYLIKTRGQQVTLSCSPISGHRSVSWYQQTPGQGLQFLFEYFSETQRNKGNFPGRFSGRQFSNSRSEMNVSTLELGDSALYLCASRTWTSNRDTQYFGPGTRLTVL.

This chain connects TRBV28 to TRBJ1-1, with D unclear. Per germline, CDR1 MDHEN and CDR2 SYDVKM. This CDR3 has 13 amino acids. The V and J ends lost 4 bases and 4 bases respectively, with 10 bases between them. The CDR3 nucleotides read TGTGCCAGCAGTTCAAGGGCTGGCACTGAAGCTTTCTTT. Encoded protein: CASSSRAGTEAFF.

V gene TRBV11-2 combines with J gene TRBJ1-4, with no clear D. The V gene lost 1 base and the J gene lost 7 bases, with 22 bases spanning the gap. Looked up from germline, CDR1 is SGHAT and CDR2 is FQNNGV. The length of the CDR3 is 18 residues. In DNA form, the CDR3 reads TGTGCCAGCAGCTTAGTATCCGCAGGCGGGAAATGGAGTGAAAAACTGTTTTTT. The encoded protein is CASSLVSAGGKWSEKLFF.

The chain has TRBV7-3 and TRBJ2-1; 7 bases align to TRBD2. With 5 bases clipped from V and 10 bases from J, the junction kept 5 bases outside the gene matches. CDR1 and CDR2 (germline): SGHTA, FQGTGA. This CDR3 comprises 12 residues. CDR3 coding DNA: TGTGCCAGCAGCCAACGAGCGGGAGAGCAGTTCTTC. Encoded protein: CASSQRAGEQFF.

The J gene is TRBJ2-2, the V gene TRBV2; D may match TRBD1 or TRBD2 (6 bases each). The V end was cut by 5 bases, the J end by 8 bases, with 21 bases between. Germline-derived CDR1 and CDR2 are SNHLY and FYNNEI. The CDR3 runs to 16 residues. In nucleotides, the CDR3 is TGTGCCAGCAGTCCCATTAGGGGGGCCGAGCGAGGGGAGCTGTTTTTT. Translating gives CASSPIRGAERGELFF.

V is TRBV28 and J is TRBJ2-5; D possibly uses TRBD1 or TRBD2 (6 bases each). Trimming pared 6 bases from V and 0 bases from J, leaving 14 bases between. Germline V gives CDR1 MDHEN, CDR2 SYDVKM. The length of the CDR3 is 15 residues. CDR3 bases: TGTGCCAGCAGACCCCAGGGGAGGTACCAAGAGACCCAGTACTTC. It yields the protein CASRPQGRYQETQYF.

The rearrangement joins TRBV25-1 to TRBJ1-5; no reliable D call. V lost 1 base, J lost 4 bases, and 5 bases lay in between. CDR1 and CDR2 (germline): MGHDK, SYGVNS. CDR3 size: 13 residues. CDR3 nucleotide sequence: TGTGCCAGCAGTGAATCCGGAAATCAGCCCCAGCATTTT. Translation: CASSESGNQPQHF.

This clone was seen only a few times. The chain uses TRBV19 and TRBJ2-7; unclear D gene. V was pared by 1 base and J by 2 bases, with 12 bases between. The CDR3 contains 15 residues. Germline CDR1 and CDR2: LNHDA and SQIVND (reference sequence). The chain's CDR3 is CASSIGNGFTYEQYF. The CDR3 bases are TGTGCCAGTAGTATAGGCAACGGATTCACCTACGAGCAGTACTTC.

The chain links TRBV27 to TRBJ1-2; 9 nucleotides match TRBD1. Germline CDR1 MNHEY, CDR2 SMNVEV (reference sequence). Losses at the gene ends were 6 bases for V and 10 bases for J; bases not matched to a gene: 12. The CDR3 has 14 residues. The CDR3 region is CASSRGDRGSYYTF. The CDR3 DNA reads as TGTGCCAGCAGCCGAGGAGACAGGGGGTCTTACTACACCTTC.

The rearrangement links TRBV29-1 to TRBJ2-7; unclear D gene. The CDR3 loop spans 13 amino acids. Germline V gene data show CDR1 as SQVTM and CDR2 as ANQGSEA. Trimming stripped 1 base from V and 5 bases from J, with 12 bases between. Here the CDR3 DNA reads TGCAGCGTTGAAGCTTCGCCTGGACACGAGCAGTACTTC. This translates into CSVEASPGHEQYF.

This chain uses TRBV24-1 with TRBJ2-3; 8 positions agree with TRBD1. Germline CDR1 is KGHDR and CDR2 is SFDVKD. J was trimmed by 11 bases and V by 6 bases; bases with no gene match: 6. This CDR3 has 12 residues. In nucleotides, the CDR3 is TGTGCCACCAGTCTTTCGGGGACAGGGCAGTATTTT. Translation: CATSLSGTGQYF.

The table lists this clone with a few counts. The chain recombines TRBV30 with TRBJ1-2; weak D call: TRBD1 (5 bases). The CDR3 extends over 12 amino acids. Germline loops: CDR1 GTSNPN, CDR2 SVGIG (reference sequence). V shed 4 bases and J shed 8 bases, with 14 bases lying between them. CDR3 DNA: TGTGCCTGGACAAGGGGCCAAGAGGGCTACACCTTC. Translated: CAWTRGQEGYTF.

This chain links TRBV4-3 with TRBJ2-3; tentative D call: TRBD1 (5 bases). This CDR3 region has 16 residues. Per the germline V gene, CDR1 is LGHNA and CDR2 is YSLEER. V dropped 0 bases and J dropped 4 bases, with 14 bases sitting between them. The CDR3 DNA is TGCGCCAGCAGCCAAGACCCAGGGTTGGTGGCAGATACGCAGTATTTT. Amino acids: CASSQDPGLVADTQYF.

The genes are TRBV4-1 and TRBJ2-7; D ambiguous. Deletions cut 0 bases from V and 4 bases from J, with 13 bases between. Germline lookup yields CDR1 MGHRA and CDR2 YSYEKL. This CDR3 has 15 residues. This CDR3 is CASSQDQSDAYEQYF. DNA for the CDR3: TGCGCCAGCAGCCAAGACCAATCTGATGCTTACGAGCAGTACTTC.

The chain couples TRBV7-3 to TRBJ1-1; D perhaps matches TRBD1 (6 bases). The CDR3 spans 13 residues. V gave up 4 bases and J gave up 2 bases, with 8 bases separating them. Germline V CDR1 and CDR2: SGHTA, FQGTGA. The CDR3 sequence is CASSSGQNTEAFF. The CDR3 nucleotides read TGTGCCAGCAGCTCGGGACAAAACACTGAAGCTTTCTTT.

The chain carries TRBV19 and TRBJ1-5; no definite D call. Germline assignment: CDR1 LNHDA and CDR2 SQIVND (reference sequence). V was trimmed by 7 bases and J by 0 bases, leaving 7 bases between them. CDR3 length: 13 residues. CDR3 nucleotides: TGTGCCAGTAATCCGGATAGCAATCAGCCCCAGCATTTT. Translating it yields CASNPDSNQPQHF. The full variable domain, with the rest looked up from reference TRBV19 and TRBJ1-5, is DGGITQSPKYLFRKEGQNVTLSCEQNLNHDAMYWYRQDPGQGLRLIYYSQIVNDFQKGDIAEGYSVSREKKESFPLTVTSAQKNPTAFYLCASNPDSNQPQHFGDGTRLSIL.

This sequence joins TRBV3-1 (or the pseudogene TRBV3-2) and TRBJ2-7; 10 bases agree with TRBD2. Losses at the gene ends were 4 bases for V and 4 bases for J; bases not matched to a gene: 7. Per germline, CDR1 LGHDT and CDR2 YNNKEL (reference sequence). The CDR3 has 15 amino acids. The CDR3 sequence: CASSPTLTSGYEQYF. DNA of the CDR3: TGTGCCAGCAGCCCAACACTGACTAGCGGGTACGAGCAGTACTTC.

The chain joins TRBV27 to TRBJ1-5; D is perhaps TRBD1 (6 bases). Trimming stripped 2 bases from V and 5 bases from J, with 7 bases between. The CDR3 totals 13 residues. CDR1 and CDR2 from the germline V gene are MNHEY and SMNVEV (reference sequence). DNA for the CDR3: TGTGCCAGCAGTTTAGACAGGTATCAGCCCCAGCATTTT. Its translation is CASSLDRYQPQHF.

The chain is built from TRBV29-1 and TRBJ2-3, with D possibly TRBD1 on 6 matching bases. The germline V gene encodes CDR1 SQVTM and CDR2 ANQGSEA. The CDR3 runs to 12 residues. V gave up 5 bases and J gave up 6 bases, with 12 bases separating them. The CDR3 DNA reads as TGCAGCGTTTCAACAGGGTCGGATACGCAGTATTTT. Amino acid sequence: CSVSTGSDTQYF.

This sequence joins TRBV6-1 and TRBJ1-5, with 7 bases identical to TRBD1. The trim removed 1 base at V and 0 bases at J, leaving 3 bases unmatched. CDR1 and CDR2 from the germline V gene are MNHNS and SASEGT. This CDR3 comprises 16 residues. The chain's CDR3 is CASSEVAGGSNQPQHF. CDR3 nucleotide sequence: TGTGCCAGCAGTGAAGTGGCAGGGGGTAGCAATCAGCCCCAGCATTTT.

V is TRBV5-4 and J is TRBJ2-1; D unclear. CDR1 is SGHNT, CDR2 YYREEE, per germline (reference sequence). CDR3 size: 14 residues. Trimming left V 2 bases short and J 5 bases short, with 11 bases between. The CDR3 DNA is TGTGCCAGCAGCTTCTCGGTCGGAAACAATGAGCAGTTCTTC. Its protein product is CASSFSVGNNEQFF.

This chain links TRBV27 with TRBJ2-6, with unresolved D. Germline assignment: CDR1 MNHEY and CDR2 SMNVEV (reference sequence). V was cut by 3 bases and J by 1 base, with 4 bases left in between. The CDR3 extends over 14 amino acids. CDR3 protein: CASSLRSGANVLTF. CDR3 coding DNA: TGTGCCAGCAGTTTGAGGTCTGGGGCCAACGTCCTGACTTTC.

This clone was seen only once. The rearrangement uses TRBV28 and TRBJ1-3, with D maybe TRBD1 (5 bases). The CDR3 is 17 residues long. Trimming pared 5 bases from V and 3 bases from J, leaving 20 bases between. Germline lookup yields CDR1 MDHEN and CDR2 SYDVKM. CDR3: CASSPPDSLGHGNTIYF. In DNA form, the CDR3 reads TGTGCCAGCAGTCCCCCCGACAGTTTAGGGCATGGAAACACCATATATTTT.

The CDR3 DNA follows: TGTGCCAGCAGCAAATGCCCTAGGGGACCTGCCCCTTCTTACGAGCAGTACTTC. It translates to CASSKCPRGPAPSYEQYF. The J gene is TRBJ2-7, the V gene TRBV21-1. TRBV21-1 constitutes a pseudogene. The CDR3 contains 18 residues.